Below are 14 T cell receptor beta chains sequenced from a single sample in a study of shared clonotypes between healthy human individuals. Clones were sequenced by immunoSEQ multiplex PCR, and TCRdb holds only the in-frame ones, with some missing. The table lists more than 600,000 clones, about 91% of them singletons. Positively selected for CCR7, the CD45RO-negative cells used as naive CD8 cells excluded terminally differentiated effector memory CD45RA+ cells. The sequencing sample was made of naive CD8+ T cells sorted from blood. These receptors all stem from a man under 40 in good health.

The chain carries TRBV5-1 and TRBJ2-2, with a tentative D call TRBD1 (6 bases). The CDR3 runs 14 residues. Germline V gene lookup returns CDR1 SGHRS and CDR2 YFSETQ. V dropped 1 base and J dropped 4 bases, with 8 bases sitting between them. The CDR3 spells CASSLYRATGELFF. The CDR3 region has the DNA TGCGCCAGCAGCTTGTACAGGGCCACCGGGGAGCTGTTTTTT.

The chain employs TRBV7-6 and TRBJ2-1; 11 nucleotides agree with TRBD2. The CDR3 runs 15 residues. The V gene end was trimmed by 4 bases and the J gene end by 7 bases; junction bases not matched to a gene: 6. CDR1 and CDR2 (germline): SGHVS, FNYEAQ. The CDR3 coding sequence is TGTGCCAGCAGCTCACTAGCGGGAGTGGGTAATGAGCAGTTCTTC. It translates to CASSSLAGVGNEQFF.

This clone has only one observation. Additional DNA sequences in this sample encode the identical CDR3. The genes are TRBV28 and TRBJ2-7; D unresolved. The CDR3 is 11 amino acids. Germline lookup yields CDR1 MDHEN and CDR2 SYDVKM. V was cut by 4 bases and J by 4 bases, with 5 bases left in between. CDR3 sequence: CASSSRYEQYF. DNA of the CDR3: TGTGCCAGCAGTTCAAGATACGAGCAGTACTTC.

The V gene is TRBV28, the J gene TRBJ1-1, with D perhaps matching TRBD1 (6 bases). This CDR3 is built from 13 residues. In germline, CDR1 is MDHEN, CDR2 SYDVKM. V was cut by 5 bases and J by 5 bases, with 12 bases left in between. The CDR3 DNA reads TGTGCCAGCAGTCCGGACAGAGGTACTGAAGCTTTCTTT. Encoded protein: CASSPDRGTEAFF.

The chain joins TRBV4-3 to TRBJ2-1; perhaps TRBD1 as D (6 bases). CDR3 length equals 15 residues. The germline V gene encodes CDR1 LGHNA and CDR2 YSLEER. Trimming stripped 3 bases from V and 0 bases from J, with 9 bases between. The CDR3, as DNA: TGCGCCAGCAGCCACACAGGGAGCTCCTACAATGAGCAGTTCTTC. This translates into CASSHTGSSYNEQFF.

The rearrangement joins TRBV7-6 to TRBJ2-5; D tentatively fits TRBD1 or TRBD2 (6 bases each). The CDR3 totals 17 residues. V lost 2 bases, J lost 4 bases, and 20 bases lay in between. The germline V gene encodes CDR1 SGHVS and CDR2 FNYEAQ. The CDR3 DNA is TGTGCCAGCAGCTTACGCGGACAGTGGGACTCAGTAGAGACCCAGTACTTC. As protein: CASSLRGQWDSVETQYF.

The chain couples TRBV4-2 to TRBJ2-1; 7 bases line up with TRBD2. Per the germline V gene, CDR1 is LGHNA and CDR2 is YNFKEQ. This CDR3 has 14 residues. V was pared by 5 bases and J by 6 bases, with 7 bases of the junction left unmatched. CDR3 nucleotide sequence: TGTGCCAGCAGCTCCACGACTAGCACCAATGAGCAGTTCTTC. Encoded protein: CASSSTTSTNEQFF.

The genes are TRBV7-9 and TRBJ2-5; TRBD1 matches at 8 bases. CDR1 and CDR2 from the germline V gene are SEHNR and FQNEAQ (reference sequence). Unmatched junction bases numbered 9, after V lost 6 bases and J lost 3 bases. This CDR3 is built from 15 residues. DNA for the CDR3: TGTGCCAGCAGGGGCAGGGGGCGGTGGAAAGAGACCCAGTACTTC. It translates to CASRGRGRWKETQYF.

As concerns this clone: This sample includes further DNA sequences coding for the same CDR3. The CDR3 spells CASSQRLAGTYEQYF. The CDR3 region has the DNA TGCGCCAGCAGCCAAAGACTAGCCGGGACCTACGAGCAGTACTTC. This sequence joins TRBV4-1 and TRBJ2-7, with 7 bases that match TRBD2. Germline CDR1 is MGHRA and CDR2 is YSYEKL. The CDR3 spans 15 residues. The V segment lost 2 bases and the J segment 2 bases; nucleotides outside the gene matches: 6.

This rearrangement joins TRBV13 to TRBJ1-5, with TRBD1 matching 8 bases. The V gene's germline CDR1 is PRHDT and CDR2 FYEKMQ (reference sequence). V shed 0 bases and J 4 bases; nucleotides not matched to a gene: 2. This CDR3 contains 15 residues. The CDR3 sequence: CASSLGTGVNQPQHF. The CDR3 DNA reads TGTGCCAGCAGCTTAGGGACAGGGGTTAATCAGCCCCAGCATTTT.

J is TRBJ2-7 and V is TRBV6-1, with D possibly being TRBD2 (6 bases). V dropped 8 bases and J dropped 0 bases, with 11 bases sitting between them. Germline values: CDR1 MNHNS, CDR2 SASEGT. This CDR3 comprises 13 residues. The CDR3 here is CASVTGVSYEQYF. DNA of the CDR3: TGTGCCAGCGTAACGGGGGTCTCCTACGAGCAGTACTTC.

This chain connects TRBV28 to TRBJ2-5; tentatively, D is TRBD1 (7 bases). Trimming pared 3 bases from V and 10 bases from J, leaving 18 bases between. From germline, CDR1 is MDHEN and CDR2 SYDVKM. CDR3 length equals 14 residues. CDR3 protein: CASSLGGQTGSQYF. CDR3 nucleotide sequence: TGTGCCAGCAGTTTGGGGGGACAGACCGGTAGCCAGTACTTC.

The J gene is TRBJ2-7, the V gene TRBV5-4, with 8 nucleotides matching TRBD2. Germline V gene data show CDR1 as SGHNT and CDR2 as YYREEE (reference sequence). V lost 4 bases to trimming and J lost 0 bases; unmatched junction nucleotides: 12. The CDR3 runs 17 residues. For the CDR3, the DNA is TGTGCCAGCAGCCCCCGCGTACTAGCGGACATCTCCTACGAGCAGTACTTC. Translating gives CASSPRVLADISYEQYF.

This CDR3 reads CASSETDEQETQYF. The CDR3 DNA sequence: TGCGCCAGCAGTGAGACGGACGAACAGGAGACGCAGTATTTT. The V call is TRBV10-1, the J call TRBJ2-3; possibly TRBD1 for D (5 bases). The CDR3 loop spans 14 amino acids. Trimming removed 2 bases at V and 9 bases at J, with 15 bases between. Germline CDR1 reads WNHNN; CDR2 reads SYGVQD (reference sequence).